The entry below describes one TCR beta chain. As originally analysed: A classifier for distant metastasis in papillary thyroid cancer was constructed using CDR3 differences observed across clinicopathological groups. TCRdb re-called clones via MiXCR from the PCR reads. These V and J calls rely on TCRdb rather than the paper's analysis. The sample lists about 25,000 clones, around 20% occurring once. CDR3 length equals 14 residues. CDR1 SGHRS and CDR2 YFSETQ come from the germline V gene. Trimming shortened V by 4 bases and J by 0 bases, and 8 bases separated the two germline ends. The data stem from a study of metastatic and nonmetastatic thyroid tumors. Every patient underwent thyroid surgery untreated.

The chain is built from TRBV5-1 and TRBJ2-1; TRBD2 is a possible D gene (5 bases). Sequencing was performed on blood. The TCR sequence derives from a male donor with papillary thyroid cancer or a benign thyroid nodule (not recorded which). Some clones in this sample may be carry-over from other donors' samples. In DNA form, the CDR3 reads TGCGCCAGCAGCCGGGCGGGCTCCTACAATGAGCAGTTCTTC. Its translation is CASSRAGSYNEQFF. Drawing the rest from reference TRBV5-1 and TRBJ2-1, the complete variable domain is KAGVTQTPRYLIKTRGQQVTLSCSPISGHRSVSWYQQTPGQGLQFLFEYFSETQRNKGNFPGRFSGRQFSNSRSEMNVSTLELGDSALYLCASSRAGSYNEQFFGPGTRLTVL.